These 31 T cell receptor beta chains came from one sample sequenced in a study of tumor-infiltrating lymphocytes in primary liver carcinoma (dated 2017 in TCRdb). Total RNA and DNA were co-extracted from about 20-30 mg of bulk tissue with the AllPrep DNA/RNA mini kit, without cell sorting. Sequencing took place on an Illumina HiSeq 2500. Using a constant-region primer and ProtoScript II reverse transcriptase, TCRbeta-specific cDNA was reverse-transcribed from 500 ng total RNA. Construction of the TCRbeta libraries relied on three nested rounds of multiplex PCR, following a slightly modified ARM-PCR procedure. Each of the first two PCR rounds ran for 9 to 10 cycles using multiplex TRBV1-TRBV30 forward primers together with a Cbeta reverse primer. The public reads were quality trimmed at Q25 with fastp and then assembled into clones with MiXCR by TCRdb, keeping productive beta chains. Each entry merges the rows of one CDR3 protein and shows their most common DNA and genes. A total of tens of thousands of distinct CDR3 sequences appear in this sample, 60% to 80% of them only once. 30% to 40% of the sample rests with the top ten.

Sequencing used liver tumor tissue from sampling region 3. The sample's cell subset or site label, decoded: tumor region T3, left-lateral pole. The receptors here all came from a woman aged 25 to 39 with primary liver carcinoma and hepatitis B virus infection.

In regard to this clonotype: This is likely a read error, given that the CDR3 carries no conserved phenylalanine or tryptophan at its end. The chain employs TRBV6-1 and TRBJ1-1, with D unresolved. The germline gives CDR1 MNHNS, CDR2 SASEGT. The germline V and J ends were trimmed by 7 bases and 0 bases, with 12 bases remaining between them. This CDR3 contains 14 residues. The CDR3 reads CASNDVTLNTEAFL. Written as DNA, the CDR3 is TGTGCCAGCAATGACGTGACATTGAACACTGAAGCTTTCCTT.

Remarks on this clonotype: At one end the junction does not follow the germline gene, possibly because of a read error. The chain links TRBV11-2 to TRBJ2-1, with 10 bases that match TRBD1. This CDR3 contains 15 residues. The germline gives CDR1 SGHAT, CDR2 FQNNGV. CDR3 protein: CASSLGQGGYSEQFF. Here the CDR3 DNA reads TGTGCCAGCAGCCTTGGACAGGGGGGCTACAGTGAGCAGTTCTTC.

As to this clonotype: It is likely a read error, because the conserved phenylalanine at the end of the CDR3 is missing. The chain employs TRBV11-2 and TRBJ2-7; a possible D gene is TRBD1 (6 bases). This CDR3 is 14 amino acids long. Per germline, CDR1 SGHAT and CDR2 FQNNGV. V was trimmed by 7 bases and J by 6 bases, leaving 19 bases between them. CDR3 sequence: CASIPPSGASEQYL. CDR3 bases: TGTGCCAGCATCCCCCCTTCAGGGGCTAGCGAGCAGTACCTC.

By sample share, this clonotype is large (0.1 to 1%). The chain recombines TRBV11-2 with TRBJ1-1; TRBD1 aligns across 8 bases. CDR3 size: 14 residues. Germline CDR1 and CDR2: SGHAT and FQNNGV. V gave up 6 bases and J gave up 6 bases; unmatched junction bases: 9. As DNA, the CDR3 is TGTGCCAGCAGATATACAGGGGGGAGGGCTGAAGCTTTCTTT. Residues: CASRYTGGRAEAFF.

This clonotype was seen many times. The chain couples TRBV12-3 or TRBV12-4 to TRBJ2-2; possible D gene TRBD2, 6 bases. The CDR3 consists of 14 residues. Trimming took off 6 bases at V and 1 base at J, with 9 bases between the two ends. In DNA form, the CDR3 reads TGTGCCAGCAGCCCGGGACTGAACACCGGGGAGCTGTTTTTT. Protein product: CASSPGLNTGELFF.

As regards this clonotype: A junction end diverges from the germline sequence, so it may reflect a read error. V is TRBV4-2 and J is TRBJ2-1; 10 bases agree with TRBD2. The CDR3 runs 17 residues. In germline, CDR1 is LGHNA, CDR2 YNFKEQ. CDR3 protein: CAISHSKGTSVDNEQFF. Here the CDR3 DNA reads TGTGCCATCAGCCACAGCAAAGGGACTAGCGTAGACAATGAGCAGTTTTTC.

On this clonotype itself: The CDR3 does not end in the conserved phenylalanine or tryptophan, so this is likely a read error. The V gene is TRBV28, the J gene TRBJ1-3; D unclear. V lost 7 bases and J lost 4, with 14 bases in between. The CDR3 extends over 14 amino acids. Germline V gene sequence: CDR1 MDHEN, CDR2 SYDVKM. The CDR3 DNA follows: TGTGCCAGCACTGAGTTTGGGTCCGGAAACACCATATATCTT. This encodes CASTEFGSGNTIYL.

On this clonotype: A junction boundary mismatches the germline segment, possibly from a read error. The chain employs TRBV11-2 and TRBJ1-1; D gene ambiguous. Germline CDR1 reads SGHAT; CDR2 reads FQNNGV. This CDR3 region has 13 residues. CDR3 in DNA: TGTGCCAGCACCCCCGATGGGAACACTGAAGTTTTCTTT. Residues: CASTPDGNTEVFF.

Regarding this clonotype: Its ends do not fully match the called genes, so a read error is possible. The chain couples TRBV11-2 to TRBJ2-2; 9 bases match TRBD2. CDR1 is SGHAT and CDR2 is FQNNGV in the germline V gene. This CDR3 comprises 16 residues. The CDR3 is CVSSCRLAENTGELFF. The CDR3 nucleotides read TGTGTCAGCAGTTGTCGACTAGCGGAAAACACCGGGGAGCTGTTTTTT.

For this clonotype: A much larger clone differs from this one at a single base, so this may be a read error. DNA of the CDR3: TGTGCCAGCAGCTTGGGGACTACGGGGCGAGAGACCCAGTACTTC. Amino acids: CASSLGTTGRETQYF. V is TRBV5-5 and J is TRBJ2-5, with a possible D match to TRBD2 (6 bases). V lost 0 bases and J lost 4, with 13 bases in between. The germline gives CDR1 SGHKS, CDR2 YYEKEE (reference sequence). This CDR3 is 15 amino acids long.

As for this clonotype: At one end, the junction sequence differs from germline, possibly due to a read error. J is TRBJ1-1 and V is TRBV28; the D is unclear. This CDR3 region has 18 residues. CDR1 and CDR2 from the germline V gene are MDHEN and SYDVKM. DNA of the CDR3: TGTGCTAGCAGTTCCCCCGGGATCGCGAACCGTATGAACACTGAAGCTTTCTTT. The encoded protein is CASSSPGIANRMNTEAFF.

As concerns this clonotype: One end of the junction fails to match germline, which may point to a read error. The V call is TRBV4-1, the J call TRBJ2-7; the D gene is possibly TRBD2 (5 bases). The V gene's germline CDR1 is MGHRA and CDR2 YSYEKL. This CDR3 is 14 amino acids long. CDR3 residues: CASSQRGSVNKQYF. The CDR3 region has the DNA TGCGCCAGCAGCCAACGGGGTTCAGTGAACAAGCAGTATTTC.

This clonotype has just a few counts. One end of the junction fails to match germline, which may point to a read error. The chain is built from TRBV29-1 and TRBJ1-1; D is perhaps TRBD1 (5 bases). Germline-derived CDR1 and CDR2 are SQVTM and ANQGSEA. The CDR3 extends over 12 amino acids. DNA of the CDR3: TGCAGCGTCGAGTCAGGGAGCACCGAAGCTCTCTTT. Protein: CSVESGSTEALF.

As for this clonotype: The junction shows a germline mismatch at one end, possibly a read error. V and J are TRBV11-2 and TRBJ2-1, with a tentative D call TRBD1 (6 bases). The CDR3 is made up of 15 amino acids. CDR1 and CDR2 from the germline V gene are SGHAT and FQNNGV. The CDR3 is CASGLEGGEINKQFF. DNA of the CDR3: TGTGCCAGCGGTTTAGAAGGGGGAGAGATCAATAAGCAGTTCTTC.

J is TRBJ2-7 and V is TRBV11-2; 8 bases agree with TRBD1. There are 13 residues in the CDR3. V shed 11 bases, J shed 8 bases, and the junction held 14 bases outside the gene matches. In germline, CDR1 is SGHAT, CDR2 FQNNGV. The CDR3 bases are TGTGCCTGCTGCTCAGGGGGCGGTTTCAAGCAGTACTTC. Translated: CACCSGGGFKQYF.

Of note for this clonotype: Mismatch with germline at one junction end may stem from a read error. The rearrangement links TRBV7-8 to TRBJ1-4; D is unclear. Germline loops: CDR1 SGHVS, CDR2 FQNEAQ. CDR3 length: 15 residues. The DNA of the CDR3 is TGTGCCAGCAGCTTAGGACCGGGAAACGTTGGGAAACTGCTTTTT. Protein product: CASSLGPGNVGKLLF.

Turning to this clonotype: A much larger clone lies one base from this, so it may be a read error. The chain joins TRBV6-5 to TRBJ2-1; D is unclear. CDR3 length: 12 residues. CDR1 MNHEY and CDR2 SVGAGI come from the germline V gene. The CDR3 bases are TGTGCCAGAACGAGCCCCTACAATGAGCAGTCCTTC. Its translation: CARTSPYNEQSF.

Concerning this clonotype itself: The junction and the germline gene differ at one end; a read error may be behind it. The chain combines TRBV10-3 with TRBJ2-1; no clear D gene. CDR1 and CDR2 (germline): ENHRY, SYGVKD. The CDR3 consists of 14 residues. The CDR3 region is CSISPMVTRDEQFF. In nucleotides, the CDR3 is TGTTCCATCAGTCCCATGGTGACCCGGGATGAGCAGTTCTTC.

This clonotype showed up just once. This clone may be a read error of a much larger clone one base away. The chain uses TRBV6-5 and TRBJ1-1, with D maybe TRBD1 (5 bases). The CDR3 has 14 residues. The germline gives CDR1 MNHEY, CDR2 SVGAGI. CDR3 protein: CASSYSWDGLETFF. CDR3 DNA: TGTGCCAGCAGTTACTCGTGGGACGGTCTTGAAACTTTCTTT.

About this clonotype itself: At one boundary the junction diverges from the germline segment, which might be a read error. The gene calls are TRBV4-3 and TRBJ2-7; D may match TRBD1 or TRBD2 (6 bases each). The CDR3 spans 18 residues. Germline V gene lookup returns CDR1 LGHNA and CDR2 YSLEER. The CDR3 loop is CVSSQAVKGGHIIYEQYF. The CDR3, as DNA: TGCGTCAGCAGCCAAGCTGTGAAGGGGGGTCACATTATCTACGAGCAGTACTTC.

The rearrangement links TRBV11-2 to TRBJ2-1, with TRBD2 matching over 14 bases. The junction had 18 bases not matched to a gene; V was cut back by 7 bases and J by 13 bases. CDR3 size: 17 residues. In germline, CDR1 is SGHAT, CDR2 FQNNGV. The chain's CDR3 is CASNRRLAGGPGVEQFF. The CDR3 region has the DNA TGTGCCAGCAACAGGAGACTAGCGGGAGGGCCGGGGGTTGAACAGTTCTTC.

As to this clonotype: The germline gene is not matched at one end of the junction; a read error may be the cause. This chain uses TRBV6-5 with TRBJ2-1, with D unclear. This CDR3 contains 13 residues. Germline-derived CDR1 and CDR2 are MNHEY and SVGAGI. Here the CDR3 DNA reads TGCACCAGCAGTTATGCCGTATTAAATGAGCAATTCTTC. Amino acids: CTSSYAVLNEQFF.

To note about this clonotype: A read error may explain this, as a much larger clone is one base away. This chain connects TRBV6-5 to TRBJ1-4, with D unclear. The CDR3 runs 14 residues. The germline V gene has CDR1 MNHEY and CDR2 SVGAGI. V was pared by 6 bases and J by 4 bases, with 12 bases between. The CDR3, as DNA: TGTGCCAGCAGCCGGGGAACAATTAATGAAAAACTGTTTTTT. This gives the protein CASSRGTINEKLFF.

As regards this clonotype: A much larger clone lies one base from this, so it may be a read error. The rearrangement uses TRBV6-1 and TRBJ2-5; D may be TRBD1 (6 bases). The CDR3 is 14 residues long. Looked up from germline, CDR1 is MNHNS and CDR2 is SASEGT. The V gene lost 2 bases and the J gene lost 12 bases, with 19 bases spanning the gap. The CDR3 bases are TGTGCCAGCAGTGAACGCGGACAGTCTTCTACCGAGTACTTC. This codes for CASSERGQSSTEYF.

As concerns this clonotype: The CDR3 does not end in the conserved phenylalanine or tryptophan, so this is likely a read error. V usage is TRBV11-2 and J usage is TRBJ2-7; D could derive from TRBD1 or TRBD2 (5 bases each). V was shortened by 4 bases and J by 3 bases, with 16 bases between the two germline ends. Germline V gene data show CDR1 as SGHAT and CDR2 as FQNNGV. This CDR3 comprises 15 residues. CDR3 sequence reads: CASSSPGAGIYEQYL. The CDR3, as DNA: TGTGCCAGCAGCTCTCCTGGGGCGGGTATCTACGAGCAGTACCTC.

In this sample, this clonotype turned up many times. This chain links TRBV11-2 with TRBJ2-5, with D perhaps matching TRBD1 (6 bases). The CDR3 covers 13 residues. Germline-derived CDR1 and CDR2 are SGHAT and FQNNGV. V lost 2 bases to trimming and J lost 4 bases, with 8 bases between them. The CDR3 loop is CASSLQGLETQYF. The DNA for the CDR3 is TGTGCCAGCAGCTTACAGGGGCTAGAGACCCAGTACTTC.

This clonotype came up many times. DNA for the CDR3: TGCAGCGCCTCGACGTCCTTGAACACCGGGGAGCTGTTTTTT. Its translation: CSASTSLNTGELFF. The chain couples TRBV29-1 to TRBJ2-2; D remains unclear. Germline lookup yields CDR1 SQVTM and CDR2 ANQGSEA. The CDR3 runs to 14 residues. Trimming removed 7 bases at V and 1 base at J, with 13 bases between.

With regard to this clonotype: Mismatch with germline at one junction end may stem from a read error. This rearrangement joins TRBV12-3 or TRBV12-4 to TRBJ2-2, with D perhaps matching TRBD2 (5 bases). The length of the CDR3 is 11 residues. CDR3 region: CASSFAGVLFF. Written as DNA, the CDR3 is TGTGCCAGTAGTTTCGCCGGGGTGCTGTTTTTT.

Concerning this clonotype itself: Its ends do not fully match the called genes, so a read error is possible. The J gene is TRBJ2-1, the V gene TRBV4-2; D not resolved. The CDR3 loop spans 18 amino acids. From germline, CDR1 is LGHNA and CDR2 YNFKEQ. The CDR3 DNA reads as TGTGGCAGCAGCCGAGTAGTGAGCGTCCGAAGCTCCTACAATGAGCAGTTATTC. This gives the protein CGSSRVVSVRSSYNEQLF.

In regard to this clonotype: This CDR3 is missing its conserved last phenylalanine or tryptophan, likely due to a read error. This chain links TRBV7-8 with TRBJ2-3, with D unresolved. This CDR3 region has 17 residues. CDR1 and CDR2 from the germline V gene are SGHVS and FQNEAQ. As DNA, the CDR3 is TGTGCCAGCAGCTTAGCCGGCCAGCTGGGGAACACAGATATGCAGTATGTT. It is translated as CASSLAGQLGNTDMQYV.

Comment on this clonotype: A much larger clone differs from this one at a single base, so this may be a read error. V and J are TRBV10-2 and TRBJ2-2; D not resolved. Germline CDR1 is WSHSY and CDR2 is SAAADI. This CDR3 has 13 amino acids. DNA for the CDR3: TGCGCCAGCAGTGACCGTACCACCCGGGAGCTGTTTTTT. This codes for CASSDRTTRELFF.